The 19 T cell receptor beta chains given below trace back to one sample, sequenced in a study of T cell repertoires in cytomegalovirus infection. TCRdb redid the calling of the reads with MiXCR, one entry per CDR3 protein. The sample has about 98,000 distinct CDR3 sequences, more than 15% seen once. The sample consisted of PBMCs. The receptors derive from a human donor in good health (CMV status not recorded). Some clones in this sample may be carry-over from other donors' samples.

The V gene is TRBV28, the J gene TRBJ2-1, with no clear D. The length of the CDR3 is 16 residues. Germline assignment: CDR1 MDHEN and CDR2 SYDVKM. Trimming left V 4 bases short and J 0 bases short, with 13 bases between. CDR3 in DNA: TGTGCCAGCAGTTCTCTTTTCAAAAACTCCTACAATGAGCAGTTCTTC. The encoded protein is CASSSLFKNSYNEQFF.

In this sample, this clonotype turned up many times. This chain uses TRBV7-2 with TRBJ2-1; the match to TRBD2 covers 13 bases. Germline V lookup: CDR1 SGHTA, CDR2 FQGNSA. J lost 7 bases, V lost 5 bases, and 8 bases had no gene match. CDR3 length: 16 amino acids. DNA for the CDR3: TGTGCCAGCAGCCCCACTAGCGGGGGGGCCAGGAATGAGCAGTTCTTC. Translation: CASSPTSGGARNEQFF.

The V gene is TRBV20-1, the J gene TRBJ2-2, with D tentatively TRBD2 (5 bases). V was clipped by 5 bases and J by 0 bases, with 19 bases between them. The germline gives CDR1 DFQATT, CDR2 SNEGSKA (reference sequence). CDR3 length equals 17 residues. The CDR3 region has the DNA TGCAGTGCTCTACCACCCATAGGGAGCCCGAACACCGGGGAGCTGTTTTTT. It specifies CSALPPIGSPNTGELFF.

About this clonotype: A much larger clone differs by one base, so this may be a read error. V is TRBV2 and J is TRBJ1-4; TRBD1 is a possible D gene (6 bases). The germline V gene has CDR1 SNHLY and CDR2 FYNNEI. The CDR3 is made up of 14 amino acids. Here the CDR3 DNA reads TGTGCCAGCAGTCGGACAGCAACTAATGAAAAACTGATTTTT. Protein product: CASSRTATNEKLIF.

Ten or more counts support this clonotype. The chain joins TRBV5-1 to TRBJ1-4, with 7 bases fitting TRBD1. The CDR3 has 15 residues. Looked up from germline, CDR1 is SGHRS and CDR2 is YFSETQ. The ends lost 3 bases at V and 8 bases at J; junction bases unmatched: 10. CDR3 sequence: CASSSRQGLIEKLFF. The CDR3 nucleotides are TGCGCCAGCAGCTCCCGACAGGGTCTCATCGAAAAACTGTTTTTT.

The CDR3 bases are TGCAGTATCCCTCTGCCCCCCGAAGCTTTCTTT. Translating it yields CSIPLPPEAFF. The gene calls are TRBV20-1 and TRBJ1-1; the D is unclear. The V gene lost 8 bases and the J gene lost 8 bases, with 15 bases spanning the gap. Germline CDR1 and CDR2: DFQATT and SNEGSKA (reference sequence). This CDR3 is built from 11 residues.

This clonotype was seen many times. The chain carries TRBV6-6 and TRBJ2-3; TRBD2 agrees at 8 bases. Germline CDR1 and CDR2: MNHNY and SVGAGI (reference sequence). Trimming removed 6 bases from V and 2 bases from J; junction bases left unmatched: 7. The CDR3 covers 15 residues. CDR3 protein: CASSSSGEITDTQYF. CDR3 nucleotides: TGTGCCAGCAGCAGTAGCGGGGAAATCACAGATACGCAGTATTTT.

The V call is TRBV4-1, the J call TRBJ2-1; a weak D match, TRBD1 (5 bases). V dropped 2 bases and J dropped 10 bases, with 6 bases sitting between them. From germline, CDR1 is MGHRA and CDR2 YSYEKL. The CDR3 runs to 11 residues. DNA for the CDR3: TGCGCCAGCAGCCAACGACAGGAGCAGTTCTTC. This sequence encodes CASSQRQEQFF.

This clonotype has only a few counts. The chain employs TRBV28 and TRBJ2-7; 12 nucleotides agree with TRBD2. The CDR3 covers 15 residues. CDR1 and CDR2 (germline): MDHEN, SYDVKM. The trim removed 4 bases at V and 2 bases at J, leaving 3 bases unmatched. The CDR3 DNA sequence: TGTGCCAGCAGTTGGGCTAGCGGGGGGGCCTACGAGCAGTACTTC. It codes for CASSWASGGAYEQYF. The entire variable domain, with the rest obtained from reference TRBV28 and TRBJ2-7, is as follows: DVKVTQSSRYLVKRTGEKVFLECVQDMDHENMFWYRQDPGLGLRLIYFSYDVKMKEKGDIPEGYSVSREKKERFSLILESASTNQTSMYLCASSWASGGAYEQYFGPGTRLTVT.

This clonotype was seen only a few times. The chain employs TRBV2 and TRBJ2-1, with TRBD1 matching over 7 bases. Trimming at V came to 6 bases and at J to 0 bases, leaving 5 bases not matched to a gene. Germline CDR1 reads SNHLY; CDR2 reads FYNNEI. CDR3 length: 15 amino acids. CDR3 nucleotides: TGTGCCAGCAGACAGGGGACACACTCCTACAATGAGCAGTTCTTC. Its protein product is CASRQGTHSYNEQFF. The full variable domain, its missing parts supplied by reference TRBV2 and TRBJ2-1, is EPEVTQTPSHQVTQMGQEVILRCVPISNHLYFYWYRQILGQKVEFLVSFYNNEISEKSEIFDDQFSVERPDGSNFTLKIRSTKLEDSAMYFCASRQGTHSYNEQFFGPGTRLTVL.

This clonotype was observed many times. The V and J genes are TRBV7-2 and TRBJ2-6, with TRBD1 identical over 10 bases. Per the germline V gene, CDR1 is SGHTA and CDR2 is FQGNSA. V was clipped by 2 bases and J by 0 bases; unmatched bases: 7. The CDR3 covers 19 residues. CDR3 residues: CASSLRERTGGSGANVLTF. Written as DNA, the CDR3 is TGTGCCAGCAGCTTAAGGGAGAGGACAGGGGGCTCTGGGGCCAACGTCCTGACTTTC.

The V and J genes are TRBV5-1 and TRBJ1-4; possible D gene TRBD1, 5 bases. The CDR3 loop spans 14 amino acids. Germline CDR1 SGHRS, CDR2 YFSETQ. Trimming stripped 4 bases from V and 12 bases from J, with 19 bases between. In nucleotides, the CDR3 is TGCGCCAGCAGCGGCGGGGAGCCGGGGGAAGAACTGTTTTTT. Protein sequence: CASSGGEPGEELFF.

This clonotype has just a few counts. The rearrangement joins TRBV2 to TRBJ2-1; D is perhaps TRBD1 (7 bases). The CDR3 extends over 15 amino acids. CDR1 SNHLY and CDR2 FYNNEI come from the germline V gene. V lost 2 bases, J lost 7 bases, and 15 bases lay in between. The CDR3: CASSERQGGWNEQFF. The DNA for the CDR3 is TGTGCCAGCAGTGAACGGCAGGGGGGTTGGAATGAGCAGTTCTTC.

There are many counts of this clonotype. The rearrangement uses TRBV7-2 and TRBJ2-3, with TRBD1 matching over 7 bases. Germline trimming cut 3 bases from V and 0 bases from J; bases unmatched to any gene: 3. The CDR3 covers 15 residues. Germline CDR1 reads SGHTA; CDR2 reads FQGNSA. CDR3 residues: CASSLSRGSTDTQYF. CDR3 DNA: TGTGCCAGCAGCTTGTCCAGGGGGAGCACAGATACGCAGTATTTT.

In this sample, this clonotype turned up many times. The CDR3 DNA is TGTGCCAGCAGCTTAGTTAACCTGGGGCCCTACGAGCAGTACTTC. It specifies CASSLVNLGPYEQYF. The chain couples TRBV7-2 to TRBJ2-7, with D possibly matching TRBD1 (5 bases). Looked up from germline, CDR1 is SGHTA and CDR2 is FQGNSA. With 1 base removed from V and 2 bases from J, the gap between germline ends came to 12 bases. The CDR3 is 15 amino acids.

The V and J genes are TRBV20-1 and TRBJ2-3, with 16 bases fitting TRBD2. Per the germline V gene, CDR1 is DFQATT and CDR2 is SNEGSKA (reference sequence). CDR3 length: 17 residues. V lost 2 bases to trimming and J lost 2 bases; unmatched junction nucleotides: 4. The chain's CDR3 is CSARPGLAGGVTDTQYF. The CDR3, as DNA: TGCAGTGCTAGACCGGGACTAGCGGGGGGGGTCACAGATACGCAGTATTTT.

This clonotype was found a few times. The rearrangement joins TRBV6-6 to TRBJ2-1; TRBD2 agrees at 7 bases. Germline V gives CDR1 MNHNY, CDR2 SVGAGI (reference sequence). The length of the CDR3 is 16 residues. With V trimmed by 4 bases and J by 1 base, 7 bases remained unmatched. CDR3: CASSLDSGFSYNEQFF. CDR3 bases: TGTGCCAGCAGTTTGGATAGCGGGTTTTCCTACAATGAGCAGTTCTTC.

The V and J genes are TRBV20-1 and TRBJ1-4; D remains ambiguous. Between the trimmed V and J ends, which lost 6 bases and 0 bases, there was a span of 11 bases. Germline V lookup: CDR1 DFQATT, CDR2 SNEGSKA (reference sequence). This CDR3 is 14 amino acids long. The CDR3 loop reads CSAGYDATNEKLFF. The CDR3 DNA follows: TGCAGTGCGGGGTACGACGCAACTAATGAAAAACTGTTTTTT.

A note on this clonotype: This clone may be a read error of a much larger clone one base away. The chain is built from TRBV28 and TRBJ2-5; no clear D. The germline V gene has CDR1 MDHEN and CDR2 SYDVKM. V was shortened by 5 bases and J by 0 bases, with 16 bases between the two germline ends. This CDR3 spans 16 amino acids. The CDR3 here is CASSTLADGYQETQYF. CDR3 DNA: TGTGCCAGCAGTACGCTTGCGGACGGGTACCAAGAGACCCAGTACTTC.